This T cell receptor beta chain was sequenced for a study of CD8+CD57+ T cells in acquired aplastic anemia. Across the whole study: Sorting CD4+ and CD8+ cells gave DNA averaging approximately 3 ug.

By flow cytometry, patients selected for sequencing had shown an expansion of CD8+CD57+ cells. Genomic DNA constituted the template upon which TCR beta VDJ and CDR3 profiling was performed. TCRdb re-analysed the reads in MiXCR, keeping a single row per CDR3 protein. The profile covers 160,000 or so distinct CDR3 sequences, with 47% appearing a single time and over 0.95% taken by the ten largest. This clonotype has only one observation. This clonotype was obtained from a human donor with aplastic anemia. What was sequenced was sorted CD4+, CD8+, or CD8+CD57+ T cells (not recorded which) from PBMCs.

CDR3 nucleotide sequence: TGTGCCAGCAGTTCCCCGGACAGGGCTGGGGAAGGCTACACCTTC. Protein product: CASSSPDRAGEGYTF. The chain employs TRBV12-3 or TRBV12-4 and TRBJ1-2; TRBD1 agrees at 8 bases. V lost 4 bases, J lost 8 bases, and 12 bases stayed unmatched. The CDR3 runs to 15 residues.